The TCR beta chain under discussion was sequenced for a study of blood T cell repertoires in COVID-19 (dated by TCRdb to the early 2020s). Background for the entire study: Collaborator samples came from the United States, Italy and Spain and covered acute and convalescent phases of COVID-19. The prospective study material was composed of cDNA or gDNA derived from T cells, B-cell-depleted T cells, or PBMCs. Subjects who had been exposed to COVID-19, were actively infected with it, or had recovered from it provided the deeply sampled blood TCRbeta repertoires that made up the dataset. The repertoires were released in a freely available public database intended as a resource for research on the immune response to SARS-CoV-2. The samples were drawn from two sources: the first 160 participants of the ongoing ImmuneRACE study, and over 1,000 subjects contributed by 6 global collaborators. Nearly every sample came with metadata listing a de-identified subject ID, COVID-19 status, age in years and sex. Where available, HLA class I and class II types were obtained from metadata supplied by the sample provider rather than from assay-based typing.

TCRbeta CDR3 regions were amplified from genomic DNA using the immunoSEQ Assay, a bias-controlled multiplex PCR. On the authors' methods: The number of nucleated cells in each sample was estimated from the amplification of reference gene primers within the assay. To quantify the absolute abundance of each unique TCRbeta CDR3 rearrangement, sequence reads were collapsed and filtered. For each sample, productive Simpson clonality was calculated as the square root of Simpson's diversity index across productive rearrangements. TCRdb took this table from immuneACCESS and kept in-frame rearrangements with V and J called. Such tables lack part of the clones; where checked against another copy, unresolved V genes explain under half of the gap, and the rest is unexplained. The V and J calls and clone size come from that table; D and trimming were worked out from the DNA. For this sample there are 200,000 to 250,000 clones; about 90% appear just once. The top ten clones comprise more than 0.95% of the sample.

In the case of this clone: Its binding antigen is unknown. Base qualities are not provided; no much larger clone lies one nucleotide away.

Study-wide findings and limitations: How much clinical and demographic metadata was included differed by source and by participant, and the metadata was provided uncurated.

The collaborating institutions used their own protocols to collect whole blood in K2EDTA tubes. For TCRbeta analysis, collaborators shipped samples as frozen whole blood, isolated PBMCs, or DNA extracted from either of those sample types. V is pared back by 0 bases and J by 0 bases, with 6 bases lying between the germline termini. Including cysteine and phenylalanine, the CDR3 has 15 amino acids. The DNA shown is the 45-base CDR3, in frame from base 1. The germline V gene sets CDR1 to ENHRY and CDR2 to SYGVKD. The sequence derives from a man aged 25-45 years with acute or convalescent COVID-19. The chain is encoded by TRBV10-3 joined to TRBJ1-3, with the D gene call left open. Sequenced sample: peripheral blood. CDR3 protein: CAISESTYSGNTIYF. In nucleotide form, the sequence is TGTGCCATCAGTGAGTCAACATACTCTGGAAACACCATATATTTT.